This TCR beta chain is drawn from a study of cytomegalovirus exposure and HLA in healthy donors. Background on the study: Earlier work reported approximately 100 million unique TCR beta sequences from some 180 million T cells. Regarding the study as a whole: Being productive about 87% or about 30% of the time was typical of most TCR beta V segments in an earlier analysis.

This clone was seen just once. Its antigen is still unknown. V was pared by 3 bases and J by 2 bases, with 2 bases of the junction left unmatched. Germline V gene sequence: CDR1 MNHNS, CDR2 SASEGT. The CDR3 sequence is 16 residues long. Amplification used 60 Vbeta primers and 13 Jbeta primers. Clones were sequenced by immunoSEQ multiplex PCR, and TCRdb holds only the in-frame ones, with some missing. Altogether 120,000 or so clones are present, 75% being singletons, with the ten largest covering about 2.8%. The clonotype comes from a woman in her forties in good health and CMV-seropositive. The chain links TRBV6-1 to TRBJ1-3; 12 bases match TRBD1. The sample was PBMCs. The CDR3 here is CASSEGQGAAGNTIYF. In DNA form, the CDR3 reads TGTGCCAGCAGTGAGGGACAGGGGGCCGCTGGAAACACCATATATTTT.